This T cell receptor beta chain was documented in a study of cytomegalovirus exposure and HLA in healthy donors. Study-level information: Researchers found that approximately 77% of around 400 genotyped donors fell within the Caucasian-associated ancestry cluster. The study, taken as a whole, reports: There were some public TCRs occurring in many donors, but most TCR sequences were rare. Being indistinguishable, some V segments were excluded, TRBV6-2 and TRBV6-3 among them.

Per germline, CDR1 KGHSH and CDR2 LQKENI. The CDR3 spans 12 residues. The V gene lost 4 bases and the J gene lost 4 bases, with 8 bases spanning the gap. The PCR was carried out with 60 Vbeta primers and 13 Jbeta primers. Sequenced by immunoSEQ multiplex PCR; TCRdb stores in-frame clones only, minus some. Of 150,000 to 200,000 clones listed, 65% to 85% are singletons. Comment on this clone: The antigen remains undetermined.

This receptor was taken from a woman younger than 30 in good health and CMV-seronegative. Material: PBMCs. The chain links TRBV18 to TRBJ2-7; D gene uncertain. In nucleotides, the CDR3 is TGTGCCAGCTCACAAACAGTTTACGAGCAGTACTTC. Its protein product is CASSQTVYEQYF.